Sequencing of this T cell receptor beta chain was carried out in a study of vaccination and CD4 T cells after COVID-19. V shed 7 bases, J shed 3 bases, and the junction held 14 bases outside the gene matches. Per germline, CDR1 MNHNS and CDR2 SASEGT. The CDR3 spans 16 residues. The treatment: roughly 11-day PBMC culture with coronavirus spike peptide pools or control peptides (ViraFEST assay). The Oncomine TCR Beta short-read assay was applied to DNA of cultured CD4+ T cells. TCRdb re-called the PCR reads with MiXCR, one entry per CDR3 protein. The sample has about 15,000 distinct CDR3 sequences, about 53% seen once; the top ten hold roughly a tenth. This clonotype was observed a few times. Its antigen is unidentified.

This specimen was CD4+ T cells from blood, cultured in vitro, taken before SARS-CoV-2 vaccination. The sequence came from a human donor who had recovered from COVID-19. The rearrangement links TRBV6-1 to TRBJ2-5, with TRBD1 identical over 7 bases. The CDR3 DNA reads TGTGCCAGCACGCAACAGGGGTTAATTGGAGAAGAGACCCAGTACTTC. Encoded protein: CASTQQGLIGEETQYF.